Below are 20 T cell receptor beta chains sequenced from a single sample in a study of T cells in Graves' hyperthyroidism and ophthalmopathy. The source material, RNA transcripts, was used to amplify TCR beta CDR3 regions. HTBI primers were the set used in a first-round RT-PCR of the TCR CDR3. TCRdb reprocessed the multiplex PCR reads with MiXCR, giving one entry per CDR3 protein. Here the sample spans almost 350,000 distinct CDR3 sequences, roughly 18% being singletons. The sample taken for sequencing was blood. The receptor set was obtained from a woman between 40 and 55 years old with Graves' ophthalmopathy.

At least ten counts were recorded for this clonotype. CDR3 amino acids: CASSSGVTGELFF. The CDR3 DNA reads as TGTGCCAGCAGTTCCGGAGTCACCGGGGAGCTGTTTTTT. V is TRBV12-3 or TRBV12-4 and J is TRBJ2-2; no firm D call. V lost 4 bases, J lost 4 bases, and 7 bases lay in between. The CDR3 consists of 13 residues.

Many counts were recorded for this clonotype. The rearrangement uses TRBV29-1 and TRBJ2-2; 7 positions match TRBD2. The length of the CDR3 is 13 residues. V was pared by 3 bases and J by 5 bases, with 3 bases of the junction left unmatched. From germline, CDR1 is SQVTM and CDR2 ANQGSEA. As DNA, the CDR3 is TGCAGCGTTGAGCGGGAGCAAACCGGGGAGCTGTTTTTT. Protein product: CSVEREQTGELFF.

In its sample, this clonotype was seen many times. The rearrangement joins TRBV6-2 or TRBV6-3 to TRBJ1-5; 10 positions match TRBD1. This CDR3 has 15 residues. Germline CDR1 reads MNHEY; CDR2 reads SVGEGT. Losses at the gene ends were 6 bases for V and 6 bases for J; bases not matched to a gene: 8. This CDR3 is CASSRQGAGGQPQHF. The CDR3 region has the DNA TGTGCCAGCAGCAGACAGGGGGCAGGAGGTCAGCCCCAGCATTTT.

This clonotype was found a few times. The chain links TRBV30 to TRBJ1-1; D might be TRBD1 (6 bases). This CDR3 is 13 amino acids long. The V and J ends lost 2 bases and 6 bases respectively, with 13 bases between them. The V gene's germline CDR1 is GTSNPN and CDR2 SVGIG (reference sequence). Here the CDR3 DNA reads TGTGCCTGGAGTCTTGAACAGGGAGCTGAAGCTTTCTTT. Translating it yields CAWSLEQGAEAFF.

This clonotype has at least ten counts. This chain links TRBV12-3 or TRBV12-4 with TRBJ2-7, with D hard to call. V dropped 1 base and J dropped 5 bases, with 9 bases sitting between them. The CDR3 sequence is 13 residues long. This CDR3 reads CASSLGLEDEQYF. The CDR3 DNA follows: TGTGCCAGCAGTTTAGGGCTCGAGGACGAGCAGTACTTC.

This clonotype showed up many times. This sequence joins TRBV18 and TRBJ1-2; no definite D call. This CDR3 spans 12 amino acids. Germline V gene lookup returns CDR1 KGHSH and CDR2 LQKENI. V lost 2 bases and J lost 8, with 9 bases in between. The CDR3 loop is CASSPDSEGYTF. In DNA form, the CDR3 reads TGTGCCAGCTCACCAGATTCGGAGGGCTACACCTTC.

With regard to this clonotype: A much larger clone sits a single nucleotide away, making a read error possible. No conserved phenylalanine or tryptophan is present at the end of the CDR3, so a read error is the likely explanation. This chain joins TRBV11-2 and TRBJ2-7; tentatively, D is TRBD2 (6 bases). The CDR3 loop spans 11 amino acids. V dropped 7 bases and J dropped 6 bases, with 10 bases sitting between them. CDR1 is SGHAT, CDR2 FQNNGV, per germline. DNA of the CDR3: TGTGCCAGCACCTCCGGGGGCGAGCAGTACTCC. Translated: CASTSGGEQYS.

This clonotype has at least ten counts. The chain carries TRBV6-6 and TRBJ2-7; 9 bases map to TRBD1. J gave up 1 base and V 6 bases, and 13 bases lay outside the gene matches. Germline lookup yields CDR1 MNHNY and CDR2 SVGAGI (reference sequence). The CDR3 is made up of 17 amino acids. CDR3 in amino acids: CASRYTGTGFLSYEQYF. CDR3 nucleotides: TGTGCCAGCAGGTACACCGGGACAGGGTTCTTGTCCTACGAGCAGTACTTC.

This clonotype was observed many times. The chain joins TRBV19 to TRBJ1-2, with 8 nucleotides matching TRBD1. This CDR3 region has 14 residues. The J segment lost 4 bases and the V segment lost 4 bases, leaving 5 bases of the junction unmatched. Per the germline V gene, CDR1 is LNHDA and CDR2 is SQIVND (reference sequence). The CDR3 loop is CASSNPDRAYGYTF. The CDR3 DNA is TGTGCCAGTAGTAATCCGGACAGGGCCTATGGCTACACCTTC. The full variable domain, completed using reference TRBV19 and TRBJ1-2, is DGGITQSPKYLFRKEGQNVTLSCEQNLNHDAMYWYRQDPGQGLRLIYYSQIVNDFQKGDIAEGYSVSREKKESFPLTVTSAQKNPTAFYLCASSNPDRAYGYTFGSGTRLTVV.

This clonotype was seen at least ten times. This chain connects TRBV6-1 to TRBJ1-1; weak D call: TRBD1 (6 bases). The CDR3 runs 15 residues. V lost 1 base and J 2 bases, leaving 11 bases between the germline ends. The V gene's germline CDR1 is MNHNS and CDR2 SASEGT. CDR3 bases: TGTGCCAGCAGTGAAGACCCACAGGGTAACACTGAAGCTTTCTTT. Translation gives CASSEDPQGNTEAFF.

The chain uses TRBV7-2 and TRBJ2-7; 10 bases map to TRBD1. The CDR3 sequence is 13 residues long. CDR1 SGHTA and CDR2 FQGNSA come from the germline V gene. V trimming: 5 bases; J trimming: 6 bases; junction bases outside the gene matches: 4. The CDR3 DNA reads as TGTGCCAGCAGCCCGTGGGACAGGGGCGAGCAGTACTTC. Its protein product is CASSPWDRGEQYF.

This clonotype was counted many times. The J gene is TRBJ2-4, the V gene TRBV7-8, with TRBD2 matching 14 bases. Per the germline V gene, CDR1 is SGHVS and CDR2 is FQNEAQ. The ends lost 4 bases at V and 6 bases at J; junction bases unmatched: 8. CDR3 length: 17 residues. The CDR3 coding sequence is TGTGCCAGCAGCTCAATCGGGACTAGCGGGAGAGGAAACATTCAGTACTTC. It translates to CASSSIGTSGRGNIQYF.

The chain has TRBV20-1 and TRBJ2-7, with 14 bases identical to TRBD2. The CDR3 loop spans 16 amino acids. Germline V gives CDR1 DFQATT, CDR2 SNEGSKA (reference sequence). V shed 5 bases, J shed 6 bases, and the junction held 12 bases outside the gene matches. This CDR3 reads CSAFHGTSGSGREQYF. CDR3 DNA: TGCAGTGCTTTCCACGGGACTAGCGGGAGTGGGCGCGAGCAGTACTTC.

This clonotype appeared a single time. The chain is built from TRBV6-1 and TRBJ1-5; 10 bases fit TRBD1. The length of the CDR3 is 15 residues. Per the germline V gene, CDR1 is MNHNS and CDR2 is SASEGT. Germline trimming cut 6 bases from V and 6 bases from J; bases unmatched to any gene: 8. This CDR3 is CASSLGQGEFQPQHF. The CDR3 coding sequence is TGTGCCAGCAGCCTCGGACAGGGGGAGTTTCAGCCCCAGCATTTT.

In this sample, this clonotype turned up once. At one end the junction does not follow the germline gene, possibly because of a read error. V usage is TRBV28 and J usage is TRBJ2-7; TRBD1 agrees at 7 bases. CDR3 length: 16 amino acids. The germline gives CDR1 MDHEN, CDR2 SYDVKM. The CDR3 DNA reads TGTGCCAGCAGTTTCTATTCGAAAGGGGGCTTCGACGAGCAGTCCTTC. Translated, it gives CASSFYSKGGFDEQSF. The full variable domain, with the rest looked up from reference TRBV28 and TRBJ2-7, is DVKVTQSSRYLVKRTGEKVFLECVQDMDHENMFWYRQDPGLGLRLIYFSYDVKMKEKGDIPEGYSVSREKKERFSLILESASTNQTSMYLCASSFYSKGGFDEQSFGPGTRLTVT.

This clonotype was counted at least ten times. This chain links TRBV12-5 with TRBJ1-2, with 7 bases matching TRBD1. CDR1 and CDR2 (germline): LGHNT, FRNRAP. The CDR3 consists of 13 residues. The ends lost 2 bases at V and 7 bases at J; junction bases unmatched: 4. The DNA of the CDR3 is TGTGCTAGTGGTTTGAAGGCAGGGGGTGGCTACACCTTC. Translation gives CASGLKAGGGYTF.

This clonotype was observed at least ten times. The V call is TRBV11-2, the J call TRBJ2-5; D may match TRBD1 or TRBD2 (5 bases each). CDR1 and CDR2 (germline): SGHAT, FQNNGV. Between the trimmed V and J ends, which lost 5 bases and 2 bases, there was a span of 15 bases. The CDR3 sequence is 15 residues long. CDR3 in DNA: TGTGCCAGCAGCCATCTGGCGAGGGGACAAGAGACCCAGTACTTC. Translation: CASSHLARGQETQYF.

This clonotype occurred many times. V and J are TRBV28 and TRBJ2-4, with 10 bases identical to TRBD1. Germline trimming cut 6 bases from V and 3 bases from J; bases unmatched to any gene: 8. The germline V gene encodes CDR1 MDHEN and CDR2 SYDVKM. The CDR3 length is 16 residues. The CDR3 DNA reads TGTGCCAGCAGCCGAGACAGGGGGCTTGACAAAAACATTCAGTACTTC. Translating gives CASSRDRGLDKNIQYF.

A word on this clonotype: It may be a read error: a sequence one base away is much more abundant. The chain couples TRBV5-1 to TRBJ2-2; TRBD1 is a possible D gene (6 bases). Germline V gene data show CDR1 as SGHRS and CDR2 as YFSETQ. With 3 bases removed from V and 3 bases from J, the gap between germline ends came to 15 bases. This CDR3 is built from 16 residues. As DNA, the CDR3 is TGCGCCAGCAGCTCCGGGACACTTTCGTACACCGGGGAGCTGTTTTTT. It codes for CASSSGTLSYTGELFF. The whole variable domain, remainder taken from reference TRBV5-1 and TRBJ2-2, is KAGVTQTPRYLIKTRGQQVTLSCSPISGHRSVSWYQQTPGQGLQFLFEYFSETQRNKGNFPGRFSGRQFSNSRSEMNVSTLELGDSALYLCASSSGTLSYTGELFFGEGSRLTVL.

This clonotype was recorded many times. The chain employs TRBV2 and TRBJ1-1; D call uncertain. Germline V gives CDR1 SNHLY, CDR2 FYNNEI. V was cut by 0 bases and J by 4 bases, with 12 bases left in between. This CDR3 region has 15 residues. The DNA for the CDR3 is TGTGCCAGCAGTGAAGCGCTGACGGCGGGCACTGAAGCTTTCTTT. Protein: CASSEALTAGTEAFF.